A selection of T cell receptor beta chains follows, all from one sample in a study of blood T cell repertoires in COVID-19. Sequencing was performed with immunoSEQ multiplex PCR; in TCRdb, only in-frame clones are kept and a portion is missing. The data contain 120,000 to 150,000 clones, 88% of them singletons. The sample taken for sequencing was peripheral blood. These receptors were taken from a human donor in a cohort sampled during active COVID-19. Each CDR3 is given with its conserved first and last residue. The D gene is left open where the match is weak. Part of the rows lack a size; the others show once, few, many or a class for expanded clones.

v_gene	d_gene	abundance	j_gene	CDR3aa	CDR3nt
TRBV24-1	TRBD2	NA	TRBJ2-3	CATSDLHRGLAGTSTDTQYF	TGTGCCACCAGTGATTTGCACCGGGGACTAGCGGGGACTAGCACAGATACGCAGTATTTT
TRBV3-1/TRBV3-2	NA	NA	TRBJ1-1	CASSPGEGRDTEAFF	TGTGCCAGCAGCCCCGGAGAAGGTCGTGACACTGAAGCTTTCTTT
TRBV11-3	TRBD2	NA	TRBJ2-1	CASSLGVAGEPYNEQFF	TGTGCCAGCAGCTTAGGGGTGGCGGGGGAACCCTACAATGAGCAGTTCTTC
TRBV19	TRBD2	once	TRBJ2-1	CASSIAGTSGSRNEQFF	TGTGCCAGTAGTATAGCGGGGACTAGCGGGAGTAGGAATGAGCAGTTCTTC
TRBV9	TRBD1	NA	TRBJ1-2	CASSVGDSPYGYTF	TGTGCCAGCAGCGTAGGGGACAGTCCCTATGGCTACACCTTC
TRBV6-5	TRBD1	NA	TRBJ1-3	CASSTDRARGNTIYF	TGTGCCAGCAGTACGGACAGGGCGCGAGGAAACACCATATATTTT
TRBV18	TRBD1	NA	TRBJ1-1	CASSPGTGKAFF	TGTGCCAGCTCACCAGGGACAGGGAAAGCTTTCTTT
TRBV27	TRBD1	NA	TRBJ1-1	CASRKQGAIPEAFF	TGTGCCAGCAGGAAACAGGGGGCAATCCCTGAAGCTTTCTTT
TRBV19	TRBD1	few	TRBJ2-1	CASSITGGSYNEQFF	TGTGCCAGTAGTATTACAGGGGGCTCCTACAATGAGCAGTTCTTC
TRBV7-8	NA	NA	TRBJ2-1	CASSSGVANEQFF	TGTGCCAGCAGCTCCGGGGTGGCGAATGAGCAGTTCTTC
TRBV19	NA	NA	TRBJ2-5	CASSIGLGAETQYF	TGTGCCAGTAGTATAGGTTTAGGGGCAGAGACCCAGTACTTC
TRBV5-6	TRBD1	once	TRBJ1-2	CASSSYRDRVYGYTF	TGTGCCAGCAGCTCTTACCGGGACAGAGTCTATGGCTACACCTTC
TRBV7-8	NA	NA	TRBJ1-5	CASSSIIAGNQPQHF	TGTGCCAGCAGCTCGATAATAGCGGGCAATCAGCCCCAGCATTTT
TRBV5-6	NA	NA	TRBJ1-1	CASSGTGGRRLNTEAFF	TGTGCCAGCAGCGGTACCGGGGGGCGGAGGTTAAACACTGAAGCTTTCTTT
TRBV10-3	TRBD1	few	TRBJ1-6	CAIREQGAGSPLHF	TGTGCCATCAGAGAGCAGGGGGCGGGTTCACCCCTCCACTTT